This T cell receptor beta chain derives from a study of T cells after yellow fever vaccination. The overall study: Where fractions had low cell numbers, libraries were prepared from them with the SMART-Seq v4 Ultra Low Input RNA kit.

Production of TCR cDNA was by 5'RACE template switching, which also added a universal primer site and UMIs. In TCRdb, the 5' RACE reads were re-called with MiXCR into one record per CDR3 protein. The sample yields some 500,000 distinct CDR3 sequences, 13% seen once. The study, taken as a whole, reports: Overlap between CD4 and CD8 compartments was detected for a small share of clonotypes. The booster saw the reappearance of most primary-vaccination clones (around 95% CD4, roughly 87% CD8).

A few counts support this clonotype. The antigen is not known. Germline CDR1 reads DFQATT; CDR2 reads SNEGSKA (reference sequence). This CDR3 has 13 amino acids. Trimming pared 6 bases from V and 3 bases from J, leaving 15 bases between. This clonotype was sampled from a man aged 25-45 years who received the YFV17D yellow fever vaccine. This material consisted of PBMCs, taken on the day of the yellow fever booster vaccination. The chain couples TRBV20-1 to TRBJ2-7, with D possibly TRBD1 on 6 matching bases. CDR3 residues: CSATWGHGYEQYF. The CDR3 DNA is TGCAGTGCCACGTGGGGACACGGCTACGAGCAGTACTTC.